One T cell receptor beta chain is described in this entry. Its antigen is unidentified. The assay was immunoSEQ multiplex PCR, and TCRdb's table has in-frame clones only and misses some. The repertoire holds around 100,000 clones, approximately 93% seen once, with more than 0.95% in the top ten. These data belong to a study of graft-versus-host responses after intestinal transplantation. Trimming cost V 3 bases and J 1 base; bases outside gene matches: 11. The CDR3 contains 18 residues. Germline-derived CDR1 and CDR2 are SGDLS and YYNGEE. The sample was unstimulated CD8+ T cells sorted from spleen or lymph node cells, taken before transplant. The rearrangement links TRBV9 to TRBJ1-3; 9 positions match TRBD1. This TCR came from a human donor who was the organ donor for an intestinal transplant. CDR3 amino acids: CASSGVPGQGRSGNTIYF. CDR3 DNA sequence: TGTGCCAGCAGCGGAGTCCCGGGACAGGGTCGGTCTGGAAACACCATATATTTT.